This record looks at one T cell receptor (beta chain) sequence and its context. No antigen is known for it. This entry is derived from a study of post-analysis software for immune sequencing data. Study-level points and caveats: About five TRBV segments, including TRBV5-6, TRBV5-1 and TRBV20-1, were more frequent in patients than controls. Normalized Chao1 diversity was significantly lower in multiple sclerosis patients than in controls. By F measure, strong co-clustering occurred among samples prepared in the same batch.

Unique molecular identifiers tagged the TCR beta cDNA libraries. Approximately 500,000 cDNA molecules were obtained from approximately 0.91 to 9.4 million T cells. TCRdb re-derived calls from the PCR reads in MiXCR, one entry per CDR3 protein. This repertoire shows 650,000 to 850,000 distinct CDR3 sequences, around 45% found once; its top ten account for roughly 5%. This CDR3 has 16 amino acids. Germline-derived CDR1 and CDR2 are SGHRS and YFSETQ. J lost 7 bases, V lost 1 base, and 9 bases had no gene match. The V gene is TRBV5-1, the J gene TRBJ2-1; TRBD2 agrees at 9 bases. The sequenced sample was blood. The sequence was obtained from a girl between 5 and 17 years old with multiple sclerosis. The CDR3 reads CASSLFVAGALNEQFF. The CDR3 nucleotides read TGCGCCAGCAGCTTGTTTGTAGCGGGAGCTTTAAATGAGCAGTTCTTC.